The present T cell receptor (beta chain) was sequenced within a study of cytomegalovirus exposure and HLA in healthy donors. About the study: Falling in the Caucasian-associated ancestry cluster were roughly 80% of under 500 genotyped donors.

In germline, CDR1 is SEHNR, CDR2 FQNEAQ (reference sequence). The CDR3 has 15 amino acids. V dropped 5 bases and J dropped 6; count of bases not matched to a gene: 6. Broader study findings: The majority of CMV-associated TCR beta chains were reported as apparently HLA-restricted in a later analysis. Three chains linked to CMV were shown in vitro to be specific for CMV antigens.

The PCR used 60 Vbeta and 13 Jbeta primers. Only in-frame clones appear in the TCRdb table, and some are missing; sequencing was by immunoSEQ multiplex PCR. Of under 130,000 clones listed, around 72% are singletons. For this clone: Its specificity is not known.

This receptor was obtained from a male donor in good health and CMV-seronegative. Material: PBMCs. This rearrangement joins TRBV7-9 to TRBJ2-1; 11 nucleotides align to TRBD2. CDR3 in DNA: TGTGCCAGCAGCAGAATAGCGGGAGGGCCCAATGAGCAGTTCTTC. Translation gives CASSRIAGGPNEQFF.